The clone carrying this T cell receptor beta chain was seen repeatedly, ten times or more. Antigen unknown. TCRdb re-derived calls from the 5' RACE reads in MiXCR, one entry per CDR3 protein. The table lists some 62,000 distinct CDR3 sequences, 25% to 30% of them singletons. This CDR3 is 14 amino acids long. Per germline, CDR1 MDHEN and CDR2 SYDVKM. V was cut by 5 bases and J by 11 bases, with 21 bases left in between. Notes on the study in general: Tumor memory CD4+ T cell TCR gene usage clustered with blood and lymph node memory CD4+ cells and lymph node naive CD4+ cells.

The receptor's source is a female donor with breast cancer. Sequences were obtained from tumor-infiltrating naive CD4+ T cells sorted from the breast tumor. Stated subset: naive CD4+ T cells, CD4+CD45RA+CD25-. The chain is built from TRBV28 and TRBJ1-1; no clear D. For the CDR3, the DNA is TGTGCCAGCAGTCGAGGGTCCGTGAGTCGGAAGGCTTTCTTT. Encoded protein: CASSRGSVSRKAFF.